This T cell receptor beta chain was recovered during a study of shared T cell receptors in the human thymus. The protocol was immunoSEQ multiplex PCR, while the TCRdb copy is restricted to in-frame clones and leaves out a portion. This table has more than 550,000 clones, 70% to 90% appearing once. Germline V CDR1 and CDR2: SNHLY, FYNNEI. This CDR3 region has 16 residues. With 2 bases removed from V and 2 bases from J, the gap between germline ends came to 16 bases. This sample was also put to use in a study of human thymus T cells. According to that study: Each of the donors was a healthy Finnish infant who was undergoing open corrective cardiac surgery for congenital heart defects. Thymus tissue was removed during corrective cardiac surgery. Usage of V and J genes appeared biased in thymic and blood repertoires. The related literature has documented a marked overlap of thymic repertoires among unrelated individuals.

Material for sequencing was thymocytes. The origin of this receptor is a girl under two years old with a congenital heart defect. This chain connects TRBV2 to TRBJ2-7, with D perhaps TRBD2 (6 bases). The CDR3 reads CASSETGVGVTYEQYF. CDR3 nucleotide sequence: TGTGCCAGCAGTGAAACGGGGGTAGGAGTGACCTACGAGCAGTACTTC.